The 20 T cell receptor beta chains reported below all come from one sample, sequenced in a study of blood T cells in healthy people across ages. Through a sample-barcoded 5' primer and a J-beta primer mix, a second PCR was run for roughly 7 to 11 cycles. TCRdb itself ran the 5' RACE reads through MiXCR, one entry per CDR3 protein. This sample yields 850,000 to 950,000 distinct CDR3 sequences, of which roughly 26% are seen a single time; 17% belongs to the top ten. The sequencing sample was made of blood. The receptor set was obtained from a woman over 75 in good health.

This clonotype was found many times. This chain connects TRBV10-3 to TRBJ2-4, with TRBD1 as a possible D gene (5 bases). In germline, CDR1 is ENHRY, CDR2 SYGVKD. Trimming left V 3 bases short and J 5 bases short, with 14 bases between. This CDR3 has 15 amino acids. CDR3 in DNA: TGTGCCATCAGTGATATCAATCAGGGTCAAAACATTCAGTACTTC. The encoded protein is CAISDINQGQNIQYF.

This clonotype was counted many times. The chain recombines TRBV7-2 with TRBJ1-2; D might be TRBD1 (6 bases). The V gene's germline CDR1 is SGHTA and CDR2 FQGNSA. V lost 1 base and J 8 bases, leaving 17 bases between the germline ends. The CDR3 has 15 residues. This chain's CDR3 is CASSLGTDNYGGYTF. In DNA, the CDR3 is TGTGCCAGCAGCTTAGGGACAGACAATTACGGAGGCTACACCTTC. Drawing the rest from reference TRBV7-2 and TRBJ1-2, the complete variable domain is GAGVSQSPSNKVTEKGKDVELRCDPISGHTALYWYRQSLGQGLEFLIYFQGNSAPDKSGLPSDRFSAERTGGSVSTLTIQRTQQEDSAVYLCASSLGTDNYGGYTFGSGTRLTVV.

CDR3 sequence reads: CATEVAGHTGELFF. The CDR3 region has the DNA TGTGCCACCGAGGTGGCGGGACACACCGGGGAGCTGTTTTTT. The chain employs TRBV6-2 or TRBV6-3 and TRBJ2-2; a possible D gene is TRBD2 (6 bases). Germline CDR1 MNHEY, CDR2 SVGEGT. CDR3 size: 14 residues. V was clipped by 10 bases and J by 3 bases, with 15 bases between them.

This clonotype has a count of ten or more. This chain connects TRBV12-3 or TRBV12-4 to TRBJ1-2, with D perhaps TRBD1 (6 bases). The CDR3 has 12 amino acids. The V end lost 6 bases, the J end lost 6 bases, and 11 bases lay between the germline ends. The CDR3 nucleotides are TGTGCCAGCAGCACAGGGATGCATGGCTACACCTTC. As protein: CASSTGMHGYTF.

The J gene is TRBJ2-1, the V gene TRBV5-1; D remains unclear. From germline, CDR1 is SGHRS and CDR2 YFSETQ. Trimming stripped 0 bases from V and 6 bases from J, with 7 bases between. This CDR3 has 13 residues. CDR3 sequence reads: CASSLDQGNEQFF. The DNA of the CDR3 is TGCGCCAGCAGCTTGGACCAAGGCAATGAGCAGTTCTTC.

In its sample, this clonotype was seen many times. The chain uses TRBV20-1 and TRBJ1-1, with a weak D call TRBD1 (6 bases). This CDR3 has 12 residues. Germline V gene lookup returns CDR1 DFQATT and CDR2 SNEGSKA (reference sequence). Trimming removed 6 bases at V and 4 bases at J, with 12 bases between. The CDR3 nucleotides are TGCAGTGCCAAAGGGGGGGTCACTGAAGCTTTCTTT. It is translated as CSAKGGVTEAFF.

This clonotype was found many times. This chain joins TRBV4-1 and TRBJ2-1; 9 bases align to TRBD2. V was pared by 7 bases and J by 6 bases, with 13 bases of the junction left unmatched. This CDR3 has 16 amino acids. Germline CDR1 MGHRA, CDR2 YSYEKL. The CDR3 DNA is TGCGCCAGCACCTTCGAGGCGGGGGGGCAGGGCAATGAGCAGTTCTTC. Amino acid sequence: CASTFEAGGQGNEQFF.

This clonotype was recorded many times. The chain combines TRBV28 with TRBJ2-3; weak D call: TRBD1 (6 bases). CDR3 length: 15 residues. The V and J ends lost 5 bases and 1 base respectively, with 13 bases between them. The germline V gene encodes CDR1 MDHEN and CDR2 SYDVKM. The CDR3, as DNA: TGTGCCAGCAGTCCCAGGGGTGGGGGCACAGATACGCAGTATTTT. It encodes CASSPRGGGTDTQYF.

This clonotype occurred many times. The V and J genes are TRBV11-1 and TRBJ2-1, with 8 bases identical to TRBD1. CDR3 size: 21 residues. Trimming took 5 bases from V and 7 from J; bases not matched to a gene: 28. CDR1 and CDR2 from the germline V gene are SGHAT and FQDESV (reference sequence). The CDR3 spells CASSLYERTGYRVAPRNEQFF. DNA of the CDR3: TGTGCCAGCAGCCTCTATGAGAGGACAGGGTATAGGGTGGCCCCCCGGAATGAGCAGTTCTTC.

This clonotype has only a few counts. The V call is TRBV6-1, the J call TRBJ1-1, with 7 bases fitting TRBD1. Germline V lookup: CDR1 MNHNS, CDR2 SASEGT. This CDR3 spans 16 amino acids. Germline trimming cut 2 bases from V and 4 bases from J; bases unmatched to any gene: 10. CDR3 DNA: TGTGCCAGCAGTGAAATTGCAGGGGGAGGAAGCACTGAAGCTTTCTTT. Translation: CASSEIAGGGSTEAFF.

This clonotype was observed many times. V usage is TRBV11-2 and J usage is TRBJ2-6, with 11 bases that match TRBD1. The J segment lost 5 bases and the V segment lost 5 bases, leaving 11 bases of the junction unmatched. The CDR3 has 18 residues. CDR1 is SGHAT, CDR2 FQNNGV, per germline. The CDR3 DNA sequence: TGTGCCAGCAGCCGCGAGGGACAGGGGGTGATCTGGGCCAACGTCCTGACTTTC. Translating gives CASSREGQGVIWANVLTF.

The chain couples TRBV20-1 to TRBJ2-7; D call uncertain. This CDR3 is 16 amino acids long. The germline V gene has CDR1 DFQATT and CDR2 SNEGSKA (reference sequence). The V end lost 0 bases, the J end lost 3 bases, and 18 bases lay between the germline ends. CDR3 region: CSARDHAHGPIYEQYF. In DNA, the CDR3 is TGCAGTGCTAGAGATCATGCCCACGGACCCATCTACGAGCAGTACTTC.

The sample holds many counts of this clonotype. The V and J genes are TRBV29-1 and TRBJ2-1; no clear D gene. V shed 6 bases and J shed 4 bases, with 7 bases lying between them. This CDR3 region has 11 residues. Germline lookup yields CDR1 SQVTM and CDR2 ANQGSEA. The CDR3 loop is CSVIQYNEQFF. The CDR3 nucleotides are TGCAGCGTGATACAGTACAATGAGCAGTTCTTC.

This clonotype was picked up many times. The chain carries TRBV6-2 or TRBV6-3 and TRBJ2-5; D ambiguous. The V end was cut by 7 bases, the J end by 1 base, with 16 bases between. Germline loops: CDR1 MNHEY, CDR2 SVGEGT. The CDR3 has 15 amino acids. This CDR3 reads CASKNSGRIQETQYF. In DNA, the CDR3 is TGTGCCAGCAAAAACAGTGGACGGATCCAAGAGACCCAGTACTTC.

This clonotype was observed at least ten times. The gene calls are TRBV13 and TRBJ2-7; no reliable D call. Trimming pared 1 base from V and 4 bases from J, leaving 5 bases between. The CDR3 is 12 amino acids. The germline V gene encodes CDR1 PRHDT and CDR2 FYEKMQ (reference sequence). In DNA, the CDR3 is TGTGCCAGCAGCTTAGTCTTTTACGAGCAGTACTTC. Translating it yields CASSLVFYEQYF.

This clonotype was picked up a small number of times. The CDR3 DNA reads TGTGCCAGCACGGGGACAGGGGGCTTCTATGGCTACACCTTC. This sequence encodes CASTGTGGFYGYTF. The chain links TRBV6-1 to TRBJ1-2; 12 bases fit TRBD1. V trimming: 7 bases; J trimming: 4 bases; junction bases outside the gene matches: 4. Germline V CDR1 and CDR2: MNHNS, SASEGT. The CDR3 totals 14 residues.

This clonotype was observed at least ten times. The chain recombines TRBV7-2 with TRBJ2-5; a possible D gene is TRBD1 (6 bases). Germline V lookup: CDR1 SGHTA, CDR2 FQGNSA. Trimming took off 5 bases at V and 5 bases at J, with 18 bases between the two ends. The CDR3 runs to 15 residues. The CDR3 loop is CASSLPGDPPETQYF. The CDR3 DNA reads TGTGCCAGCAGCCTCCCAGGGGACCCACCCGAGACCCAGTACTTC.

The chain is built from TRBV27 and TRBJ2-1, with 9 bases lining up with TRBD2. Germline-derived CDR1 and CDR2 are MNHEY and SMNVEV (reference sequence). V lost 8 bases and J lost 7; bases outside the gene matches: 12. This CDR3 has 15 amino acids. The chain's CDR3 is CASVLGRGGQNEQFF. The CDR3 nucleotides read TGTGCCAGCGTTTTAGGGCGGGGGGGCCAGAATGAGCAGTTCTTC.

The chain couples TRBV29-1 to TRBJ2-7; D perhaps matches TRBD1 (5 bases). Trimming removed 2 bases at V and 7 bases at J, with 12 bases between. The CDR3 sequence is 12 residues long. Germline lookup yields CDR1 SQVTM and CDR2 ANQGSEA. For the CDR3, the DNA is TGCAGCGTTGAATTGGCGGACAATGAGCAGTACTTC. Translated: CSVELADNEQYF.

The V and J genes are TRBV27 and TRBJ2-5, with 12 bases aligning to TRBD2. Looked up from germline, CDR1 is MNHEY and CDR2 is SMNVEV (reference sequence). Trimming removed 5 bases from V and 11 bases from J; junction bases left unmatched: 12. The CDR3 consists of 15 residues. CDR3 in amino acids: CASSPSGRAKHEQYF. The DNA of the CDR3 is TGTGCCAGCAGTCCTAGCGGGAGGGCCAAACATGAGCAGTACTTC.